The 4 T cell receptor beta chains listed next were all sequenced from one sample in a study of identical twins. TCRdb analysed the 5' RACE reads with MiXCR anew, one entry per CDR3 protein. The sample comprises 500,000 to 550,000 distinct CDR3 sequences, roughly a fifth of which are singletons, and 0.75% to 0.95% rests with the top ten. The sample was also linked to a second study, of T cells expressing NK-cell markers.

The sample taken for sequencing was CD4+ T cells sorted from blood. These TCRs come from a woman under 30 in good health.

The table lists this clonotype with a few counts. The chain uses TRBV7-7 and TRBJ2-3, with 8 bases that match TRBD1. The CDR3 is made up of 14 amino acids. The V and J ends lost 5 bases and 8 bases, in that order; junction bases with no gene match: 9. Germline V gene sequence: CDR1 SSHAT, CDR2 FNYEAQ (reference sequence). The CDR3 sequence is CASSQSQGAGTQYF. CDR3 in DNA: TGTGCCAGCAGCCAAAGCCAGGGGGCTGGTACGCAGTATTTT. Full variable domain (outside the CDR3, taken from reference TRBV7-7 and TRBJ2-3): GAGVSQSPRYKVTKRGQDVTLRCDPISSHATLYWYQQALGQGPEFLTYFNYEAQPDKSGLPSDRFSAERPEGSISTLTIQRTEQRDSAMYRCASSQSQGAGTQYFGPGTRLTVL.

J is TRBJ2-2 and V is TRBV7-6; 10 bases align to TRBD2. This CDR3 is 16 amino acids long. J lost 15 bases, V lost 0 bases, and 13 bases had no gene match. Germline lookup yields CDR1 SGHVS and CDR2 FNYEAQ. The CDR3 region has the DNA TGTGCCAGCAGCTTAGCCCCACCTGCTAGCGGGAGTAAGGTGTTTTTT. The encoded protein is CASSLAPPASGSKVFF.

This chain links TRBV20-1 with TRBJ2-5; D is possibly TRBD1 (5 bases). From germline, CDR1 is DFQATT and CDR2 SNEGSKA (reference sequence). There are 15 residues in the CDR3. Trimming took off 0 bases at V and 4 bases at J, with 15 bases between the two ends. CDR3 DNA: TGCAGTGCTAGAGATCCCCAGGGCAATGGAGAGACCCAGTACTTC. Its translation is CSARDPQGNGETQYF.

This clonotype was observed at least ten times. The chain has TRBV29-1 and TRBJ2-7; maybe TRBD2 (5 bases). Germline CDR1 reads SQVTM; CDR2 reads ANQGSEA. Trimming cost V 6 bases and J 0 bases, with 9 bases left between them. The CDR3 consists of 12 residues. The CDR3 nucleotides read TGCAGCGTAGGACTGACCTCCTACGAGCAGTACTTC. It yields the protein CSVGLTSYEQYF.